The entry below gives a single T cell receptor (beta chain) sequence along with its context. CDR3 length equals 15 residues. The V gene end was trimmed by 0 bases and the J gene end by 6 bases; junction bases not matched to a gene: 9. Germline lookup yields CDR1 SGHDT and CDR2 YYEEEE. Authors' methods: Amplifying reference gene primers gave estimates of nucleated cell counts. Clones were read by immunoSEQ multiplex PCR, and TCRdb kept only the in-frame ones, dropping some. The V and J calls and the clone size are those of that table, but D and trimming were determined from the DNA. The sample yields roughly 96,000 clones, around 81% seen once. This sample is part of a study of blood T cell repertoires in COVID-19. Study overall: COVID-19 samples, acute and convalescent, were from the United States, Italy and Spain. Sample material is recorded as cDNA or gDNA derived from T cells, B-cell-depleted T cells, or PBMCs.

The chain uses TRBV5-6 and TRBJ2-7, with TRBD2 identical over 7 bases. What was sequenced was peripheral blood. The clonotype originates from a man aged 55-75 years with acute or convalescent COVID-19. The CDR3 sequence is CASSLGTSSGLEQYV. CDR3 in DNA: TGTGCCAGCAGCTTGGGGACTAGTTCGGGGCTCGAGCAGTACGTC.